This TCR beta chain was captured in a study of cytomegalovirus exposure and HLA in healthy donors. Germline CDR1 is SGDLS and CDR2 is YYNGEE. V lost 0 bases and J 3 bases, leaving 10 bases between the germline ends. The CDR3 has 14 residues. This PCR relied on a set of 60 Vbeta primers and 13 Jbeta primers. Clones were read by immunoSEQ multiplex PCR, and TCRdb kept only the in-frame ones, dropping some. The sample carries about 120,000 clones, about three fifths recorded once. The study, taken as a whole, reports: It was likely that a cluster of highly shared sequence variants was a sequencing artifact. According to a later analysis, most TCR beta chains associated with CMV appeared HLA-restricted. An assumption of roughly uniform sequencing depth across donors underlay the presence/absence analyses. Cytomegalovirus status, reportedly, was diagnosed with high specificity and sensitivity by the classifier.

About this clone itself: Its target is unknown.

The chain joins TRBV9 to TRBJ2-7; D not resolved. This TCR was sampled from a man in his forties in good health and CMV-seropositive. Sequenced input: PBMCs. DNA for the CDR3: TGTGCCAGCAGCGTAGGCCAGTCATACTACGAGCAGTACTTC. It codes for CASSVGQSYYEQYF.